The entry that follows covers one T cell receptor (beta chain) sequence. Its target is not known. This record belongs to a study of cytomegalovirus exposure and HLA in healthy donors. Notes on the study in general: According to an earlier analysis, most TCR beta V segments yielded productive rearrangements about 87% or about 30% of the time. Rare sequences made up most TCRs, while some public TCRs were found in many donors. Across all donors, roughly uniform sequencing depth was an assumption of the presence/absence analyses.

Vbeta (60) and Jbeta (13) primers were used in the PCR. Clones were sequenced by immunoSEQ multiplex PCR, and TCRdb holds only the in-frame ones, with some missing. This table holds some 170,000 clones, about two thirds found once. CDR3 length: 15 amino acids. CDR1 is SGHRS and CDR2 is YFSETQ in the germline V gene. The chain carries TRBV5-1 and TRBJ2-5; 8 bases align to TRBD1. TRBJ2-7 matches the DNA end more closely, so the J call is doubtful. The origin of this receptor is a human donor in good health. The sequencing input was PBMCs. The CDR3 here is CASSLLQGGSYEQYF. CDR3 DNA sequence: TGCGCCAGCAGCTTGCTACAGGGGGGATCCTACGAGCAGTACTTC.